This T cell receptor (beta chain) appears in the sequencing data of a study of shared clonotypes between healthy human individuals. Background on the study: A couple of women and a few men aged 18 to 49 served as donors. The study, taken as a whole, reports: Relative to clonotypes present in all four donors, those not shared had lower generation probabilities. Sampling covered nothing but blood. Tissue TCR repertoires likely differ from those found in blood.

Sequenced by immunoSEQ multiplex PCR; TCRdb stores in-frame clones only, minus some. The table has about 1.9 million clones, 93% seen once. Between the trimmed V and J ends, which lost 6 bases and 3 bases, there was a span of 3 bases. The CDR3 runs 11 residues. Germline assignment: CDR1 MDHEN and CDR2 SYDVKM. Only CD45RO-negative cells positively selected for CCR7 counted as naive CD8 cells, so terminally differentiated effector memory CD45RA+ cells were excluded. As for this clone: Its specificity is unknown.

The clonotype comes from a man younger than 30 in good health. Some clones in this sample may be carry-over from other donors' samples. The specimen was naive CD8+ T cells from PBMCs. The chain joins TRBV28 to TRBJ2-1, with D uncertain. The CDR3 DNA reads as TGTGCCAGCAGCGACTACAATGAGCAGTTCTTC. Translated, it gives CASSDYNEQFF.